This TCR beta chain was retrieved from a study of cytomegalovirus exposure and HLA in healthy donors. It was the approximately 120-subject validation cohort, separate from the approximately 670-subject first cohort, to which the donors belonged. Study-level findings and limits: The tendency of first-cohort TCR clusters to co-occur in the 120 validation repertoires was the finding of a later analysis.

The CDR3 has 13 amino acids. The ends were cut back, 5 bases at V and 6 bases at J, with 14 bases in the middle. Germline V CDR1 and CDR2: LNHNV, YYDKDF (reference sequence). Sequencing was performed with immunoSEQ multiplex PCR; in TCRdb, only in-frame clones are kept and a portion is missing. The table shows under 200,000 clones, with about 89% occurring only once. As concerns this clone: Its specificity is unknown.

The rearrangement joins TRBV15 to TRBJ2-7; the D is unclear. The sequence was collected from a woman aged 18-29 years in good health and CMV-seropositive. Sequencing was performed on PBMCs. The CDR3 region has the DNA TGTGCCACCAGCGCCGTAACCTGGAGCGAGCAGTACTTC. Its protein is CATSAVTWSEQYF.